This TCR beta chain was sequenced for a study of blood T cells in healthy people across ages. A second about 7 to 12 cycle PCR used barcoded and J-beta primers. TCRdb used MiXCR to reprocess the 5' RACE reads, holding one entry per CDR3 protein. The sample carries 630,000 or so distinct CDR3 sequences, approximately 31% recorded once. This CDR3 spans 14 amino acids. V dropped 6 bases and J dropped 7; count of bases not matched to a gene: 10. This clonotype was sampled from a woman over 75 in good health. The J gene is TRBJ2-3, the V gene TRBV12-3 or TRBV12-4; 7 positions match TRBD1. The sequenced material came from blood. CDR3 bases: TGTGCCAGCAGGACAGGGCCCGACCGGCATACGCAGTATTTT. It translates to CASRTGPDRHTQYF.